This TCR beta chain was profiled in a study of OX40 agonist ivuxolimab in advanced cancers. Study background: Prior anti-PD-1, anti-PD-L1 or anti-CTLA-4 therapy was allowed; about 39% had some. General study results and limits: The authors also found low normalized T-cell clonal expansion in some nonresponders. Among the lowest peripheral clonal expansion occurred in 0.1-3.0 mg/kg partial responders.

Note on this clone: What it binds is not known.

Method: immunoSEQ multiplex PCR; TCRdb's copy keeps in-frame clones and lacks some. Of about 70,000 clones in the sample, 85% to 90% were seen once. The CDR3 is 14 residues long. Germline V CDR1 and CDR2: MNHEY, SVGAGI. The V gene end was trimmed by 4 bases and the J gene end by 4 bases; junction bases not matched to a gene: 6. The sample consisted of CD4+ or CD8+ T cells sorted from blood, taken in a trial of the OX40 agonist ivuxolimab. This receptor was taken from an adult with an advanced solid tumor such as melanoma, head and neck, liver or kidney cancer. This chain links TRBV6-5 with TRBJ1-1; 7 nucleotides line up with TRBD1. The CDR3 protein is CASSWQGVATEAFF. DNA for the CDR3: TGTGCCAGCAGTTGGCAGGGGGTTGCCACTGAAGCTTTCTTT.